The entry below describes one T cell receptor beta chain. Its specificity is not known. The entry originates in a study of cytomegalovirus exposure and HLA in healthy donors. The CDR3 is made up of 15 amino acids. The V gene lost 7 bases and the J gene lost 0 bases, with 10 bases spanning the gap. Germline V gene sequence: CDR1 MGHDK, CDR2 SYGVNS. The PCR ran on 60 Vbeta and 13 Jbeta primers. Generated by immunoSEQ multiplex PCR, the TCRdb table keeps only in-frame clones and is missing some. The sample carries around 120,000 clones, roughly 83% recorded once. Study-wide points: The authors later found HLA-associated TCR beta chains more clonally expanded than equally common others. An ancestry cluster, one associated with Asian ancestry, reportedly showed fewer N-insertions than the approximately 670-donor mean in a later analysis. Cytomegalovirus association was assigned to about 150 TCR beta chains. Being productive about 90% or about 30% of the time was typical of most TCR beta V segments in an earlier analysis.

Input material: PBMCs. The TCR was taken from a man between 25 and 39 years old in good health and CMV-seropositive. The chain is built from TRBV25-1 and TRBJ2-6; D not certain. The CDR3 coding sequence is TGTGCCAGCACCGGCGGCTACTCTGGGGCCAACGTCCTGACTTTC. Its translation is CASTGGYSGANVLTF. Full variable domain (rest looked up from reference TRBV25-1 and TRBJ2-6): EADIYQTPRYLVIGTGKKITLECSQTMGHDKMYWYQQDPGMELHLIHYSYGVNSTEKGDLSSESTVSRIRTEHFPLTLESARPSHTSQYLCASTGGYSGANVLTFGAGSRLTVL.